Listed below are T cell receptor beta chains from one sample, sequenced in a study of blood T cell repertoires in COVID-19. The protocol was immunoSEQ multiplex PCR, while the TCRdb copy is restricted to in-frame clones and leaves out a portion. The sample holds around 250,000 clones, around 89% seen once. Sequencing used PBMCs or T cells enriched from blood (not recorded which). These TCRs come from a woman in her twenties or thirties who had recovered from COVID-19. The CDR3 runs from the conserved cysteine through the conserved F or W. The D gene is left open where the match is weak. Size is stated for part of the rows, as once, few or many counts, or as a class when the clone is expanded.

v_gene,j_gene,d_gene,len,abundance,CDR3aa,CDR3nt
TRBV9,TRBJ1-6,NA,15,NA,CASSVRGQNNSPLHF,TGTGCCAGCAGCGTACGCGGGCAAAATAATTCACCCCTCCACTTT
TRBV21-1,TRBJ1-2,NA,20,NA,CASTPDRGRPPYTTNYGYTF,TGTGCCAGCACTCCCGACAGGGGGCGACCGCCTTATACAACTAACTATGGCTACACCTTC
TRBV10-2,TRBJ1-1,NA,13,few,CASSPGGNTEAFF,TGCGCCAGCAGCCCCGGGGGGAACACTGAAGCTTTCTTT
TRBV7-8,TRBJ1-2,TRBD1,12,NA,CASSPPGQGVDF,TGTGCCAGCAGCCCCCCCGGACAGGGTGTAGACTTC
TRBV6-5,TRBJ2-7,TRBD2,15,NA,CASSQTSGSRDEQYF,TGTGCCAGCAGTCAGACTAGCGGGAGCCGCGACGAGCAGTACTTC
TRBV6-5,TRBJ1-2,NA,12,NA,CASTLGGYGYTF,TGTGCCAGCACCTTGGGGGGCTATGGCTACACCTTC
TRBV28,TRBJ1-5,NA,14,NA,CASGRSGGYQPQHF,TGTGCCAGCGGGAGGTCGGGTGGATATCAGCCCCAGCATTTT
TRBV4-2,TRBJ1-3,NA,17,NA,CASSQEDRLRSGNTIYF,TGTGCCAGCAGCCAAGAAGACCGCCTGAGGTCCGGAAACACCATATATTTT
TRBV5-8,TRBJ2-5,NA,16,NA,CASSLDIPWELETQYF,TGTGCCAGCAGCTTGGACATACCTTGGGAGCTGGAGACCCAGTACTTC
TRBV6-5,TRBJ1-4,TRBD1,15,NA,CASSLEGQGNEKLFF,TGTGCCAGCAGTTTGGAGGGACAGGGCAATGAAAAACTGTTTTTT